The T cell receptor beta chain under discussion was sequenced for a study of blood T cell repertoires in COVID-19. Study information: Nucleic acid was either cDNA or gDNA, and it came from T cells, B-cell-depleted T cells, or PBMCs.

Repertoires were generated with immunoSEQ multiplex PCR, while TCRdb's copy carries only in-frame clones and drops some. The sample holds about 140,000 clones, roughly 80% seen once. Comment on this clone: Germline is not matched at one junction end, which may reflect a read error. This specimen includes other DNA sequences encoding the same CDR3.

The CDR3 extends over 9 amino acids. The germline V gene has CDR1 MRHNA and CDR2 SNTAGT. The receptor was isolated from a human donor in a cohort sampled during active COVID-19. The sample was peripheral blood. The V call is TRBV6-4, the J call TRBJ1-4, with 7 bases identical to TRBD1. This chain's CDR3 is CASRTGLFF. DNA for the CDR3: TGTGCTAGCAGGACAGGACTGTTTTTT.